This T cell receptor beta chain originates from a study of T cell responses to AZD1222 COVID-19 vaccine. The table lists this clone with a count of one. Its antigen is unknown. Germline V gene lookup returns CDR1 MDHEN and CDR2 SYDVKM. The CDR3 spans 20 residues. V gave up 6 bases and J gave up 2 bases; unmatched junction bases: 20. The protocol was immunoSEQ multiplex PCR, while the TCRdb copy is restricted to in-frame clones and leaves out a portion. The table records fewer than 150,000 clones, about 93% of them present only once. Whole-study results and caveats: Repertoire sampling happened only post peak T cell response.

V gene TRBV28 combines with J gene TRBJ1-5; 9 bases line up with TRBD1. The sequencing used peripheral blood, collected on day 0 of AZD1222 vaccination. This TCR derives from an adult in good health. The CDR3: CASSYLLKPGTGIRNQPQHF. As DNA, the CDR3 is TGTGCCAGCAGCTATTTATTGAAACCCGGGACAGGGATTCGCAATCAGCCCCAGCATTTT.